This TCR beta chain emerged from a study of T cell clones after liver transplantation. Study details: In this trial, immunosuppression withdrawal was attempted within 2 years of liver transplant. Without induction therapy, subjects received standard immunosuppression until 12-24 months post-transplant. Third-party-reactive TCRbeta sequences from pre-transplant mixed lymphocyte reactions served as antigen-independent comparators. General study results and limits: Migration into the graft, not deletion, may explain lost graft donor-reactive T cells.

This clone has more than one count but fewer than ten. Its antigen is undetermined. The sample contains more than one DNA sequence encoding this CDR3. Profiling relied on immunoSEQ multiplex PCR, and the TCRdb table lists in-frame clones only, not all of them. Seen here are roughly 20,000 clones, around 80% observed once, and the top ten hold around 32%. Sequencing was performed on CD8+ T cells from blood, taken about 50 months after liver transplant. The sequence came from a human patient who received a liver transplant. The graft donor may account for some of the T cells.

The CDR3 nucleotides are TGTGCCAGCAGCCAAGATTCCTACGAGCAGTACTTC. This encodes CASSQDSYEQYF. The V gene is TRBV4-2, the J gene TRBJ2-7; D gene unclear. Germline CDR1 and CDR2: LGHNA and YNFKEQ. CDR3 length: 12 residues. Trimming took 0 bases from V and 1 from J, leaving 1 base between them.